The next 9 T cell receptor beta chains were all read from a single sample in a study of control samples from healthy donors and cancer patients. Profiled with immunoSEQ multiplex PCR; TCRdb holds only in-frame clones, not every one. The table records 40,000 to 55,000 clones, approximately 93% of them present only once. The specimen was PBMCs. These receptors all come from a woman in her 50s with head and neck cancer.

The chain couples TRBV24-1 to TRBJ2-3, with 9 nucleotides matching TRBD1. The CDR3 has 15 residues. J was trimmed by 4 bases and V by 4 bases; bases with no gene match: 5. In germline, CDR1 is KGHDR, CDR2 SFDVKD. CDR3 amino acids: CATSDPGTGSDTQYF. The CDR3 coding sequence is TGTGCCACCAGTGACCCCGGGACAGGGTCAGATACGCAGTATTTT.

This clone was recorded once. Here the CDR3 DNA reads TGTGCCAGCAGCTTACATTCAGGGGGCCCCAACTATGGCTACACCTTC. It specifies CASSLHSGGPNYGYTF. The V gene is TRBV7-9, the J gene TRBJ1-2, with 8 bases aligning to TRBD1. Trimming cost V 2 bases and J 2 bases; bases outside gene matches: 7. The CDR3 consists of 16 residues. CDR1 and CDR2 from the germline V gene are SEHNR and FQNEAQ (reference sequence).

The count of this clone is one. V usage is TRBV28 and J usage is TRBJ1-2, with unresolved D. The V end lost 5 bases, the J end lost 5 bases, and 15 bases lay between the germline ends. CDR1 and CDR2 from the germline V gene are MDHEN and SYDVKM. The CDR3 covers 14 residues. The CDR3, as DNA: TGTGCCAGCAGTCCCGTCGGCTCTATTTATGGCTACACCTTC. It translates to CASSPVGSIYGYTF.

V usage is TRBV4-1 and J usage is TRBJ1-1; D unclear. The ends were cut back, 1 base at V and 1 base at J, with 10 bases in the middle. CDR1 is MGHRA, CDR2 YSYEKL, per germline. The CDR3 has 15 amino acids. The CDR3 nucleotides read TGCGCCAGCAGCCAAGTAAGGGTATCGAACACTGAAGCTTTCTTT. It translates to CASSQVRVSNTEAFF.

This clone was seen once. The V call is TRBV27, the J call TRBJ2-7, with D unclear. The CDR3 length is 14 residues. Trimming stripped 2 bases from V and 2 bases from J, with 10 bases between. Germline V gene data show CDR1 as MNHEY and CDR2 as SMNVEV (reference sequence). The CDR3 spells CASSLGLGTYEQYF. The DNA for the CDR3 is TGTGCCAGCAGTTTAGGCCTGGGGACCTACGAGCAGTACTTC.

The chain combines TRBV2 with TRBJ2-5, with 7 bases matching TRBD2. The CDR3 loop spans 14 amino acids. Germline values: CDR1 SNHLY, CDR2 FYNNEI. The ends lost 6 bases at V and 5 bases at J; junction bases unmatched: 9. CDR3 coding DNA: TGTGCCAGCAGGCCCGAAGCGGGACGGGAGACCCAGTACTTC. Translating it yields CASRPEAGRETQYF.

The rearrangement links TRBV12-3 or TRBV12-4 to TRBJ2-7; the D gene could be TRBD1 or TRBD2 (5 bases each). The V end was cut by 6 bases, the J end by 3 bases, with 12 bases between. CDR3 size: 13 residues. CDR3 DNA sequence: TGTGCCAGCAGGCTCGGGACGATCTACGAGCAGTACTTC. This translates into CASRLGTIYEQYF.

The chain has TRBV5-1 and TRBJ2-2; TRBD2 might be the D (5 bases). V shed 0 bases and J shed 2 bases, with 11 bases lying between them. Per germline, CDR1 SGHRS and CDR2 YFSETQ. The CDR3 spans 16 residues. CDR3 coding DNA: TGCGCCAGCAGCTTGGAAGGAGGTGGAAACACCGGGGAGCTGTTTTTT. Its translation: CASSLEGGGNTGELFF.

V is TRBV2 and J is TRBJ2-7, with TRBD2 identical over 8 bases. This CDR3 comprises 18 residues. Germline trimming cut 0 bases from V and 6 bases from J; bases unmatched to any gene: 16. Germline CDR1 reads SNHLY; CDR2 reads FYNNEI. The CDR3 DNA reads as TGTGCCAGCAGTGAAGCGGGAGTAGCGGGGCGCCGAAGTAGCGAGCAGTACTTC. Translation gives CASSEAGVAGRRSSEQYF.